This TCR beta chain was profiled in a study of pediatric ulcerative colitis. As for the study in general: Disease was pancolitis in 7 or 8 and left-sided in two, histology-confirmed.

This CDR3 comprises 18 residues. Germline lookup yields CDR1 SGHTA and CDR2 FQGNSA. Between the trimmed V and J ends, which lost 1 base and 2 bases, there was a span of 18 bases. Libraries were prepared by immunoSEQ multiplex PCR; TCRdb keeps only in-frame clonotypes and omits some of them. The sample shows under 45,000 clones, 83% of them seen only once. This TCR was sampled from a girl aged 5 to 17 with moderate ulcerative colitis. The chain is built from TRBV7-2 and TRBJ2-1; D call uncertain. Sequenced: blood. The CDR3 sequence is CASSLGGRLLGPYNEQFF. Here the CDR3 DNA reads TGTGCCAGCAGCTTAGGCGGCCGCCTACTTGGTCCCTACAATGAGCAGTTCTTC.